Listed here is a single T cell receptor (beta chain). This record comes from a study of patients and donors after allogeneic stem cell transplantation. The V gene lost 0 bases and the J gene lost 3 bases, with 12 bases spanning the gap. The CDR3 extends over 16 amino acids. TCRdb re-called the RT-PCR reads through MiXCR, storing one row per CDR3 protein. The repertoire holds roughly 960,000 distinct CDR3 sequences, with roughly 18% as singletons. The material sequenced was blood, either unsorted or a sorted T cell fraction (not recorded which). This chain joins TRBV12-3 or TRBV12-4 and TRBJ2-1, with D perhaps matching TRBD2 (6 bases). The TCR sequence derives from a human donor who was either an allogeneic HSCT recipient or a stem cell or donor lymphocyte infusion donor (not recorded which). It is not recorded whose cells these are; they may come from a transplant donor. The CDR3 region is CASSLASSGNYNEQFF. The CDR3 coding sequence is TGTGCCAGCAGTTTAGCGAGTAGCGGAAACTACAATGAGCAGTTCTTC.